This is a list of T cell receptor beta chains from one sample in a study of response to subunit inactivated influenza vaccine. TCRdb used MiXCR to reprocess the RT-PCR reads, holding one entry per CDR3 protein. The sample records some 160,000 distinct CDR3 sequences, approximately 10% being singletons. This material consisted of non-naive T cells sorted from PBMCs, taken about 6 weeks after vaccination. The receptors come from a man aged 45-65 years who received an inactivated influenza vaccine. CDR3s include the opening cysteine and the closing phenylalanine or tryptophan. The D gene is left open where the match is weak. The size field is filled for only some rows; it gives once, few, many or a size class.

V gene: TRBV5-5
clone size: many
D gene: .
J gene: TRBJ2-2
CDR3 protein: CASSFRWVSGELFF
CDR3 DNA: TGTGCCAGCAGCTTCCGATGGGTATCCGGGGAGCTGTTTTTT

V gene: TRBV6-1
clone size: .
D gene: .
J gene: TRBJ1-6
CDR3 protein: CASSPRVESPLHF
CDR3 DNA: TGTGCCAGCAGCCCCCGAGTAGAATCACCCCTCCACTTT

V gene: TRBV7-2
clone size: few
D gene: .
J gene: TRBJ1-1
CDR3 protein: CASSLALVTEAFF
CDR3 DNA: TGTGCCAGCAGCTTAGCGCTGGTCACTGAAGCTTTCTTT

V gene: TRBV29-1
clone size: .
D gene: .
J gene: TRBJ2-1
CDR3 protein: CSVFSGSYNEQFF
CDR3 DNA: TGCAGCGTCTTTAGCGGCTCCTACAATGAGCAGTTCTTC

V gene: TRBV5-1
clone size: few
D gene: .
J gene: TRBJ2-1
CDR3 protein: CASSPATAAEQFF
CDR3 DNA: TGCGCCAGCAGCCCGGCCACGGCAGCGGAGCAGTTCTTC

V gene: TRBV7-8
clone size: once
D gene: .
J gene: TRBJ1-3
CDR3 protein: CASSVGTPRTGNTIYF
CDR3 DNA: TGTGCCAGCAGCGTCGGGACCCCCCGGACTGGAAACACCATATATTTT

V gene: TRBV7-2
clone size: .
D gene: .
J gene: TRBJ1-5
CDR3 protein: CASSLEQGRPPQHF
CDR3 DNA: TGTGCCAGCAGCTTAGAGCAGGGGCGCCCACCCCAGCATTTT

V gene: TRBV2
clone size: many
D gene: .
J gene: TRBJ2-3
CDR3 protein: CASSAQAHTDTQYF
CDR3 DNA: TGTGCCAGCAGTGCCCAAGCCCACACAGATACGCAGTATTTT

V gene: TRBV7-8
clone size: .
D gene: TRBD1
J gene: TRBJ2-7
CDR3 protein: CASSLRGQGPKYEQYF
CDR3 DNA: TGTGCCAGCAGCTTACGTGGACAGGGACCCAAATACGAGCAGTACTTC

V gene: TRBV5-6
clone size: .
D gene: TRBD1
J gene: TRBJ1-6
CDR3 protein: CASSSTGRSSPLHF
CDR3 DNA: TGTGCCAGCAGCTCGACAGGGCGAAGTTCACCCCTCCACTTT

V gene: TRBV20-1
clone size: many
D gene: TRBD1
J gene: TRBJ1-5
CDR3 protein: CSARDLTGGVDQPQHF
CDR3 DNA: TGCAGTGCTAGAGACCTAACAGGGGGGGTCGATCAGCCCCAGCATTTT

V gene: TRBV10-3
clone size: many
D gene: .
J gene: TRBJ1-6
CDR3 protein: CAISEVAKVNSPLHF
CDR3 DNA: TGTGCCATCAGTGAGGTGGCTAAGGTTAATTCACCCCTCCACTTT

V gene: TRBV11-2
clone size: many
D gene: .
J gene: TRBJ2-7
CDR3 protein: CASSYKRWGSEQYF
CDR3 DNA: TGTGCCAGCAGCTACAAAAGGTGGGGGTCGGAGCAGTACTTC

V gene: TRBV11-2
clone size: .
D gene: TRBD2
J gene: TRBJ2-1
CDR3 protein: CASSFGGTKRGGSYNEQFF
CDR3 DNA: TGTGCCAGCAGCTTCGGGGGAACTAAGCGGGGGGGTTCCTACAATGAGCAGTTCTTC

V gene: TRBV12-3/TRBV12-4
clone size: few
D gene: .
J gene: TRBJ2-2
CDR3 protein: CASSPHRNTGELFF
CDR3 DNA: TGTGCCAGCAGTCCACACAGGAACACCGGGGAGCTGTTTTTT

V gene: TRBV20-1
clone size: .
D gene: .
J gene: TRBJ1-6
CDR3 protein: CSANRDTYSPLHF
CDR3 DNA: TGCAGTGCTAACCGGGACACCTATTCACCCCTCCACTTT

V gene: TRBV4-3
clone size: few
D gene: .
J gene: TRBJ1-1
CDR3 protein: CASSQVSGLNTEAFF
CDR3 DNA: TGCGCCAGCAGCCAGGTCTCCGGCCTGAACACTGAAGCTTTCTTT

V gene: TRBV18
clone size: few
D gene: .
J gene: TRBJ2-1
CDR3 protein: CASSPRDGGGTYNEQFF
CDR3 DNA: TGTGCCAGCTCACCACGAGACGGGGGCGGTACCTACAATGAGCAGTTCTTC

V gene: TRBV29-1
clone size: many
D gene: TRBD2
J gene: TRBJ2-7
CDR3 protein: CSGQLAGGYEQYF
CDR3 DNA: TGCAGCGGGCAACTAGCGGGAGGCTACGAGCAGTACTTC

V gene: TRBV11-1
clone size: .
D gene: .
J gene: TRBJ2-2
CDR3 protein: CASSLAAGGPPLHTGELFF
CDR3 DNA: TGTGCCAGCAGCTTAGCAGCCGGGGGGCCCCCACTCCACACCGGGGAGCTGTTTTTT

V gene: TRBV27
clone size: many
D gene: .
J gene: TRBJ2-2
CDR3 protein: CASRARGELFF
CDR3 DNA: TGTGCCAGCAGAGCCAGGGGGGAGCTGTTTTTT

V gene: TRBV3-1
clone size: many
D gene: TRBD2
J gene: TRBJ2-5
CDR3 protein: CASSPRQKLAGETQYF
CDR3 DNA: TGTGCCAGCAGCCCTCGACAGAAACTAGCGGGAGAGACCCAGTACTTC

V gene: TRBV28
clone size: many
D gene: .
J gene: TRBJ2-5
CDR3 protein: CASSLKLRRGGSQTQYF
CDR3 DNA: TGTGCCAGCAGTTTAAAGCTTCGCAGAGGAGGGTCGCAGACCCAGTACTTC

V gene: TRBV6-5
clone size: .
D gene: .
J gene: TRBJ1-5
CDR3 protein: CASSYSGSRYSNQPQHF
CDR3 DNA: TGTGCCAGCAGTTACTCTGGCAGCCGATATAGCAATCAGCCCCAGCATTTT

V gene: TRBV19
clone size: .
D gene: TRBD1
J gene: TRBJ2-2
CDR3 protein: CASDLGGSTGELFF
CDR3 DNA: TGTGCCAGCGATTTAGGGGGCAGCACCGGGGAGCTGTTTTTT

V gene: TRBV5-6
clone size: .
D gene: TRBD2
J gene: TRBJ2-5
CDR3 protein: CASSLWTSEETQYF
CDR3 DNA: TGTGCCAGCAGCTTATGGACTAGCGAAGAGACCCAGTACTTC

V gene: TRBV7-9
clone size: .
D gene: .
J gene: TRBJ2-7
CDR3 protein: CASSLGGGGDEQYF
CDR3 DNA: TGTGCCAGCAGCTTAGGTGGAGGCGGGGACGAGCAGTACTTC

V gene: TRBV20-1
clone size: few
D gene: .
J gene: TRBJ1-6
CDR3 protein: CSASHKQGSNSPLHF
CDR3 DNA: TGCAGTGCTTCACACAAACAGGGAAGCAATTCACCCCTCCACTTT

V gene: TRBV9
clone size: few
D gene: .
J gene: TRBJ2-5
CDR3 protein: CASSSAGSGNRETQYF
CDR3 DNA: TGTGCCAGCAGCTCTGCAGGGTCAGGGAACCGAGAGACCCAGTACTTC

V gene: TRBV6-1
clone size: few
D gene: .
J gene: TRBJ2-3
CDR3 protein: CASSEGRTALSSTDTQYF
CDR3 DNA: TGTGCCAGCAGTGAAGGGCGGACAGCGCTAAGCAGCACAGATACGCAGTATTTT

V gene: TRBV28
clone size: many
D gene: .
J gene: TRBJ1-3
CDR3 protein: CASSPPRISGNTIYF
CDR3 DNA: TGTGCCAGCAGCCCTCCGCGTATTTCTGGAAACACCATATATTTT

V gene: TRBV5-1
clone size: many
D gene: .
J gene: TRBJ2-2
CDR3 protein: CASSLVGQNTGELFF
CDR3 DNA: TGCGCCAGCAGCTTGGTGGGACAAAACACCGGGGAGCTGTTTTTT

V gene: TRBV20-1
clone size: many
D gene: .
J gene: TRBJ2-7
CDR3 protein: CSARHRHEQYF
CDR3 DNA: TGCAGTGCTAGACACCGCCACGAGCAGTACTTC

V gene: TRBV20-1
clone size: .
D gene: TRBD1
J gene: TRBJ1-4
CDR3 protein: CSARGDREKLFF
CDR3 DNA: TGCAGTGCTAGAGGGGACAGGGAAAAACTGTTTTTT

V gene: TRBV28
clone size: few
D gene: TRBD1
J gene: TRBJ2-7
CDR3 protein: CASSSHGQGEQYF
CDR3 DNA: TGTGCCAGCAGTTCCCATGGACAGGGCGAGCAGTACTTC

V gene: TRBV5-1
clone size: .
D gene: .
J gene: TRBJ2-3
CDR3 protein: CASSFGTSSTDTQYF
CDR3 DNA: TGCGCCAGCAGCTTTGGGACTTCAAGCACAGATACGCAGTATTTT

V gene: TRBV11-1
clone size: .
D gene: TRBD2
J gene: TRBJ2-1
CDR3 protein: CASSHDIPGSGSWNEQFF
CDR3 DNA: TGTGCCAGCAGTCACGATATCCCGGGTAGCGGGAGCTGGAATGAGCAGTTCTTC

V gene: TRBV7-8
clone size: many
D gene: .
J gene: TRBJ1-3
CDR3 protein: CASGFSLGGNTIYF
CDR3 DNA: TGTGCCAGCGGTTTTTCTCTTGGTGGAAACACCATATATTTT

V gene: TRBV4-3
clone size: few
D gene: TRBD1
J gene: TRBJ2-1
CDR3 protein: CASSQGTGGRSYNEQFF
CDR3 DNA: TGCGCCAGCAGCCAGGGGACAGGGGGGCGAAGCTACAATGAGCAGTTCTTC

V gene: TRBV5-1
clone size: .
D gene: .
J gene: TRBJ1-4
CDR3 protein: CASSLGMRMEKLFF
CDR3 DNA: TGCGCCAGCAGCTTGGGAATGAGGATGGAAAAACTGTTTTTT

V gene: TRBV7-3
clone size: few
D gene: .
J gene: TRBJ1-5
CDR3 protein: CASSLTLQPQHF
CDR3 DNA: TGTGCCAGCAGCTTAACACTTCAGCCCCAGCATTTT

V gene: TRBV7-2
clone size: many
D gene: .
J gene: TRBJ2-5
CDR3 protein: CASSWTSLGETQYF
CDR3 DNA: TGTGCCAGCAGCTGGACCTCCTTAGGGGAGACCCAGTACTTC

V gene: TRBV7-3
clone size: many
D gene: TRBD2
J gene: TRBJ2-1
CDR3 protein: CASSIAGTSSYNEQFF
CDR3 DNA: TGTGCCAGCAGTATAGCCGGGACTAGCTCCTACAATGAGCAGTTCTTC

V gene: TRBV11-2
clone size: many
D gene: .
J gene: TRBJ2-3
CDR3 protein: CASSLQPGVADTQYF
CDR3 DNA: TGTGCCAGCAGCTTACAGCCAGGGGTTGCAGATACGCAGTATTTT

V gene: TRBV3-1
clone size: .
D gene: .
J gene: TRBJ1-1
CDR3 protein: CASTQGWALPREAFF
CDR3 DNA: TGTGCCAGCACCCAAGGGTGGGCTCTGCCCCGAGAAGCTTTCTTT